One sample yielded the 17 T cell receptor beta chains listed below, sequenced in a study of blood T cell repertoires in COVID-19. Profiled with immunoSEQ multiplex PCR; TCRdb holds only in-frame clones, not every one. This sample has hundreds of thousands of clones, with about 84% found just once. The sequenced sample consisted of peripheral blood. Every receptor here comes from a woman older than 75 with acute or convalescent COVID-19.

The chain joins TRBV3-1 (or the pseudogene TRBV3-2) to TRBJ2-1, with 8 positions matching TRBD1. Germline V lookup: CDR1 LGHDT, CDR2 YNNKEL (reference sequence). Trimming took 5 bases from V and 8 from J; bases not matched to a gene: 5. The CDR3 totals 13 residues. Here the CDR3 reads CASSYDRGYEQFF. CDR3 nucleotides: TGTGCCAGCAGCTACGACAGGGGCTATGAGCAGTTCTTC.

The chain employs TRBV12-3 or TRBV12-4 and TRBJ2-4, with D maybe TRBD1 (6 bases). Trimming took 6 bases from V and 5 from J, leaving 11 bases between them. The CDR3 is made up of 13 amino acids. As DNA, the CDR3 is TGTGCCAGCAGCTCAGACAGGCAAAACATTCAGTACTTC. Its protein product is CASSSDRQNIQYF.

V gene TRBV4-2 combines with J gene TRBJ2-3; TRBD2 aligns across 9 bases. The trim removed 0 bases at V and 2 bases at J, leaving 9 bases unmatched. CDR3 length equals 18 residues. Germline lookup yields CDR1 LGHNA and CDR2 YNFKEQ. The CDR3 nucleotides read TGTGCCAGCAGCCAAGATATAAGGCCTAGCGGGATCACAGATACGCAGTATTTT. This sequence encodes CASSQDIRPSGITDTQYF.

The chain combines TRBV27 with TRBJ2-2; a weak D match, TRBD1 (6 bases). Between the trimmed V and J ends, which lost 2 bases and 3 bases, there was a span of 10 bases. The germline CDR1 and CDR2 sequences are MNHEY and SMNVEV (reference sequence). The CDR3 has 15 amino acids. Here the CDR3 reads CASSLGQGYTGELFF. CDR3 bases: TGTGCCAGCAGTTTAGGTCAGGGGTACACCGGGGAGCTGTTTTTT.

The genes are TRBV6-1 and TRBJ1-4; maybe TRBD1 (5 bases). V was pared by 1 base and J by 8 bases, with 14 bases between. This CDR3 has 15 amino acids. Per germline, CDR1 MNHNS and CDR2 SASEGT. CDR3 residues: CASSEGSRVGEKLFF. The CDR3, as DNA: TGTGCCAGCAGTGAAGGCAGCAGGGTTGGAGAAAAACTGTTTTTT.

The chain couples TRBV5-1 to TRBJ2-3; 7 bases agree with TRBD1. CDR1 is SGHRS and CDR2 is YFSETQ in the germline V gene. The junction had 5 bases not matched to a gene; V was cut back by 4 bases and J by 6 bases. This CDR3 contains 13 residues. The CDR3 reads CASSQGERDTQYF. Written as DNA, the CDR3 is TGCGCCAGCAGCCAGGGGGAGCGGGATACGCAGTATTTT.

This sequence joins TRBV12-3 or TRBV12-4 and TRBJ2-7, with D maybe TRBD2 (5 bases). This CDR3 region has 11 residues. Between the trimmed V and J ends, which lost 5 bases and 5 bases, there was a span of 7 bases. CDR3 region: CASSRLNEQYF. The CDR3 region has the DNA TGTGCCAGCAGTCGACTAAACGAGCAGTACTTC.

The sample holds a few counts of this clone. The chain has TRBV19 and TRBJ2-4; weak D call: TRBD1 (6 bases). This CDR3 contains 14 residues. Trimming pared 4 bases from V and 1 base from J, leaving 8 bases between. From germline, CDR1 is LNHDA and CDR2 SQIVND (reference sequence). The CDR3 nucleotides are TGTGCCAGTAGTAAAACAGGGGCCAAAAACATTCAGTACTTC. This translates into CASSKTGAKNIQYF.

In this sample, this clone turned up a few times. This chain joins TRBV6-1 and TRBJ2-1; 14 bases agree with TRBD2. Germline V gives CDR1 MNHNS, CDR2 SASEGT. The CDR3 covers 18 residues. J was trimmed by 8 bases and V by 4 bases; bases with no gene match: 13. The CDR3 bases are TGTGCCAGCAGTGGAGGGGTTTCCGGGACTAGCGGGAGAGATGAGCAGTTCTTC. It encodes CASSGGVSGTSGRDEQFF.

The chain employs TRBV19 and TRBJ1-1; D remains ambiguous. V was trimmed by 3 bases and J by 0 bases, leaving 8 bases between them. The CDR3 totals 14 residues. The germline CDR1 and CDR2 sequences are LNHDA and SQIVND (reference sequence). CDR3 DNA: TGTGCCAGTAGTATTATCGGGATGAACACTGAAGCTTTCTTT. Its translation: CASSIIGMNTEAFF.

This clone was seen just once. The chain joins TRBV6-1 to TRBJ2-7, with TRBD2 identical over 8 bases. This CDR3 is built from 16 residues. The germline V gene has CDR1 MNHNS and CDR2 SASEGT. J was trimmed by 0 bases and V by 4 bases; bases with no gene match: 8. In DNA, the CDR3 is TGTGCCAGCAGTGCTTTGGGCGGGGGGAGCTCCTACGAGCAGTACTTC. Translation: CASSALGGGSSYEQYF.

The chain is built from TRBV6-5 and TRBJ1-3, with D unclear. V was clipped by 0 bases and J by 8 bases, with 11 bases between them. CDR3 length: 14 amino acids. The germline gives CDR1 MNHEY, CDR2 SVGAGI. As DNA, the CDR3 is TGTGCCAGCAGTTACTCCTACTTAGCCGACACCATATATTTT. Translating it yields CASSYSYLADTIYF.

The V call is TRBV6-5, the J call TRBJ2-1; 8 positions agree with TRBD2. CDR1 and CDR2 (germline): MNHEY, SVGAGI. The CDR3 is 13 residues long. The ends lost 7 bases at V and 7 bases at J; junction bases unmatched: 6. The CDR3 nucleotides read TGTGCCAGCATGGCGGGGGGAGGGAATGAGCAGTTCTTC. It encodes CASMAGGGNEQFF.

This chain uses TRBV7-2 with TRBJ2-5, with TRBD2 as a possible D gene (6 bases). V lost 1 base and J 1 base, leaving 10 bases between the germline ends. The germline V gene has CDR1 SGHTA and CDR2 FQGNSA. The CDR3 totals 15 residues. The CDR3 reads CASSLDMGGQETQYF. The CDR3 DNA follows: TGTGCCAGCAGCTTAGATATGGGGGGCCAAGAGACCCAGTACTTC. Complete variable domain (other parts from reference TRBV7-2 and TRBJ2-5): GAGVSQSPSNKVTEKGKDVELRCDPISGHTALYWYRQSLGQGLEFLIYFQGNSAPDKSGLPSDRFSAERTGGSVSTLTIQRTQQEDSAVYLCASSLDMGGQETQYFGPGTRLLVL.

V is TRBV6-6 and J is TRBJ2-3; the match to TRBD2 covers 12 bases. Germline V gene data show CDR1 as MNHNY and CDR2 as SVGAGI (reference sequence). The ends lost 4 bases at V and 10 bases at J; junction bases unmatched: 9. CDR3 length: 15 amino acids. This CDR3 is CASSSSGGAYRAQYF. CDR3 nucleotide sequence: TGTGCCAGCAGTTCTAGCGGGGGGGCCTACCGGGCGCAGTATTTT.

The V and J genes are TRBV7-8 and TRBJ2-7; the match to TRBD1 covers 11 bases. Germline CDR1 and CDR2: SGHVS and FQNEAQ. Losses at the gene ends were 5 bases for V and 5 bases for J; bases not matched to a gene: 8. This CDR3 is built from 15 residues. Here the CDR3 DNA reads TGTGCCAGCAGCCCGCTGGGACAGGGGGTAAACGAGCAGTACTTC. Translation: CASSPLGQGVNEQYF.

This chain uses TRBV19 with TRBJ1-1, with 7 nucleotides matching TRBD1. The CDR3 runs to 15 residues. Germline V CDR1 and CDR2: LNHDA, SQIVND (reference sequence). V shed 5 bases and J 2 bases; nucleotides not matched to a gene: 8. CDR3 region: CASSYDRAYNTEAFF. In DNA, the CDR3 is TGTGCCAGTAGTTATGACAGGGCCTACAACACTGAAGCTTTCTTT.